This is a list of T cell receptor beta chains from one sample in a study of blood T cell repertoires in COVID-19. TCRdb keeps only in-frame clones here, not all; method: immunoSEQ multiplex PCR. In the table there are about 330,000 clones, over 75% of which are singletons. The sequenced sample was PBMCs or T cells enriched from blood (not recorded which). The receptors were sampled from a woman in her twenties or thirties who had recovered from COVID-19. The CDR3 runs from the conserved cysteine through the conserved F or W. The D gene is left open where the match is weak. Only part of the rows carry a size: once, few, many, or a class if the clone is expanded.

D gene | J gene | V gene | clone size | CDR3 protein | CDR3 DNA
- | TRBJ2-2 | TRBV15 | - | CATSSQDSRLGELFF | TGTGCCACCAGCAGCCAGGACAGTCGTCTAGGGGAGCTGTTTTTT
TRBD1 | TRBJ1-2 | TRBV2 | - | CASSWTGFYGYTF | TGTGCCAGCAGTTGGACAGGGTTCTATGGCTACACCTTC
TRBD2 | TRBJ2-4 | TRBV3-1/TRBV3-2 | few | CASSPGGSAKNIQYF | TGTGCCAGCAGTCCGGGGGGGTCGGCCAAAAACATTCAGTACTTC
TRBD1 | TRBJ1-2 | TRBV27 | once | CASSLRGNYGYTF | TGTGCCAGCAGCCTCAGGGGGAACTATGGCTACACCTTC
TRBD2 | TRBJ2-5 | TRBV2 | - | CASTRLAGVGETQYF | TGTGCCAGCACAAGACTAGCGGGGGTGGGAGAGACCCAGTACTTC
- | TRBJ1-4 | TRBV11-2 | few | CASSLTGDVNEKLFF | TGTGCCAGCAGCTTGACAGGAGATGTCAATGAAAAACTGTTTTTT
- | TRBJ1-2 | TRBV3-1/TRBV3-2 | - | CASSPPGTGFGYTF | TGTGCCAGCAGCCCGCCCGGTACAGGGTTCGGCTACACCTTC
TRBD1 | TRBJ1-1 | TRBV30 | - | CAWDRASNTEAFF | TGTGCCTGGGACAGGGCATCGAACACTGAAGCTTTCTTT
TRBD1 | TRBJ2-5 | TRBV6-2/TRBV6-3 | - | CASSYVGGTGLGETQYF | TGTGCCAGCAGTTACGTCGGTGGGACAGGGTTAGGAGAGACCCAGTACTTC
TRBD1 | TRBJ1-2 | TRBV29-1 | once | CSVRASGGGGYTF | TGCAGCGTTCGGGCCTCAGGGGGCGGTGGCTACACCTTC
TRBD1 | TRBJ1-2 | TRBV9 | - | CASSVVGQGINYGYTF | TGTGCCAGCAGCGTAGTGGGACAGGGGATTAACTATGGCTACACCTTC
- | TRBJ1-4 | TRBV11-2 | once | CASIPGGRTRAPNEKLFF | TGTGCCAGCATCCCCGGCGGGAGGACCCGAGCGCCTAATGAAAAACTGTTTTTT
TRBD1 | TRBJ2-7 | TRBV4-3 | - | CASSPNFQGAEQYF | TGCGCCAGCAGTCCTAATTTCCAGGGGGCCGAGCAGTACTTC
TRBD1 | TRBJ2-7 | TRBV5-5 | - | CASSLGQGGYEQYF | TGTGCCAGCAGCTTGGGACAGGGGGGCTACGAGCAGTACTTC
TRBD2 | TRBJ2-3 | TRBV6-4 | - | CASSESSGGYTQYF | TGTGCCAGCAGTGAGTCGAGCGGGGGGTATACGCAGTATTTT
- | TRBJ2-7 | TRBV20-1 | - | CSASGAHPESEQYF | TGCAGTGCTAGTGGGGCCCACCCTGAGTCCGAGCAGTACTTC
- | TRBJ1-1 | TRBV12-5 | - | CASDTSTADSLRTEAFF | TGTGCTAGTGACACCTCCACAGCGGACAGCCTGAGGACTGAAGCTTTCTTT
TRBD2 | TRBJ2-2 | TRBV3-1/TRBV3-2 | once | CASSQEEGGGPGNTGELFF | TGTGCCAGCAGCCAAGAGGAAGGCGGGGGGCCAGGGAACACCGGGGAGCTGTTTTTT
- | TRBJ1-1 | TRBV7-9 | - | CASRVGNTEAFF | TGTGCCAGCCGGGTCGGGAACACTGAAGCTTTCTTT
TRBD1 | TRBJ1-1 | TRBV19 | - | CASSIVGTGREAFF | TGTGCCAGTAGTATAGTTGGGACAGGGAGGGAAGCTTTCTTT
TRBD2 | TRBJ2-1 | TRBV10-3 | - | CASRGLAARSSYNEQFF | TGTGCCTCAAGGGGACTAGCGGCCAGGAGCTCCTACAATGAGCAGTTCTTC
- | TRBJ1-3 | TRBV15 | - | CATSVRGAGNTIYF | TGTGCCACCAGCGTAAGGGGCGCCGGAAACACCATATATTTT